The rows below give T cell receptor beta chains drawn from one sample of a study of T cell repertoires in cytomegalovirus infection. One entry per CDR3 protein results from TCRdb running MiXCR on the reads. The table has approximately 100,000 distinct CDR3 sequences, about 22% seen once; the top ten hold roughly 43%. The sample taken for sequencing was CD8+ T cells from PBMCs. Receptors originate from a human donor in good health (CMV status not recorded). Some clones in this sample may be carry-over from other donors' samples. Both conserved end residues are part of each CDR3. The D gene is left open where the match is weak. Some rows have no size entry. The others give once, few or many, or a class for an expanded clone.

j_gene	v_gene	abundance	d_gene	CDR3aa	CDR3nt
TRBJ1-2	TRBV7-2	many	NA	CASTGSTGMWTYGYTF	TGTGCCAGCACCGGCTCAACAGGGATGTGGACCTATGGCTACACCTTC
TRBJ2-4	TRBV12-3/TRBV12-4	few	TRBD2	CASSVSGGAAKNIQYF	TGTGCCAGCAGTGTAAGCGGGGGGGCCGCCAAAAACATTCAGTACTTC
TRBJ1-5	TRBV6-2/TRBV6-3	NA	NA	CASRNRDSQPQHF	TGTGCCAGCAGAAACAGGGATTCCCAGCCCCAGCATTTT
TRBJ2-3	TRBV7-9	NA	NA	CASSRIGGGLPDTQYF	TGTGCCAGCAGCCGAATTGGCGGGGGCCTCCCGGATACGCAGTATTTT
TRBJ2-3	TRBV11-2	NA	TRBD1	CASSLVRTGGSTDTQYF	TGTGCCAGCAGCTTAGTCCGGACAGGGGGAAGCACAGATACGCAGTATTTT
TRBJ2-2	TRBV6-5	many	NA	CASSYSPGAGTGELFF	TGTGCCAGCAGTTACTCGCCGGGGGCAGGCACCGGGGAGCTGTTTTTT
TRBJ2-5	TRBV6-1	NA	NA	CAIPDGRYQETQYF	TGTGCCATCCCCGACGGGAGATACCAAGAGACCCAGTACTTC
TRBJ2-1	TRBV11-2	many	TRBD2	CASSTPGTSGYNEQFF	TGTGCCAGCAGCACCCCAGGGACTAGCGGATACAATGAGCAGTTCTTC
TRBJ1-1	TRBV28	few	NA	CASRKGRSTEAFF	TGTGCCAGCAGAAAGGGGCGGAGCACTGAAGCTTTCTTT
TRBJ1-4	TRBV6-1	NA	TRBD1	CASRETGINEKLFF	TGTGCCAGCAGGGAGACAGGGATTAATGAAAAACTGTTTTTT
TRBJ2-1	TRBV20-1	few	NA	CSAETSYNEQFF	TGCAGTGCTGAGACCTCCTACAATGAGCAGTTCTTC
TRBJ2-1	TRBV11-3	medium-sized	TRBD2	CASSLDSLAGNEQFF	TGTGCCAGCAGCTTAGATTCGCTAGCGGGGAATGAGCAGTTCTTC
TRBJ1-3	TRBV30	NA	NA	CAWLDIRNTIYF	TGTGCCTGGCTGGACATAAGGAACACCATATATTTT
TRBJ2-5	TRBV7-2	many	NA	CASSSLSGRETQYF	TGTGCCAGCAGCTCCCTCAGTGGACGAGAGACCCAGTACTTC
TRBJ2-3	TRBV12-3/TRBV12-4	NA	NA	CASRAGTDTQYF	TGTGCCAGCAGGGCGGGCACAGATACGCAGTATTTT
TRBJ2-3	TRBV12-3/TRBV12-4	many	NA	CASSPSVFTDTQYF	TGTGCCAGCAGCCCTTCTGTCTTCACAGATACGCAGTATTTT
TRBJ1-4	TRBV28	few	NA	CASSFRWQGNEKLFF	TGTGCCAGCAGTTTCCGGTGGCAGGGAAATGAAAAACTGTTTTTT
TRBJ1-6	TRBV11-2	few	NA	CASSEGLGSPLHF	TGTGCCAGCAGCGAGGGGTTGGGTTCACCCCTCCACTTT
TRBJ2-3	TRBV20-1	NA	TRBD2	CSARGTSGGRDTQYF	TGCAGTGCTAGGGGGACTAGCGGGGGCCGGGATACGCAGTATTTT
TRBJ2-5	TRBV12-3/TRBV12-4	few	TRBD2	CASSLLAGGITETQYF	TGTGCCAGCAGTTTACTAGCGGGGGGGATCACAGAGACCCAGTACTTC
TRBJ2-7	TRBV18	NA	NA	CASSPGGLEQYF	TGTGCCAGCTCCCCGGGTGGTCTCGAGCAGTACTTC
TRBJ2-3	TRBV7-2	many	TRBD1	CASSLRSGTGGTDTQYF	TGTGCCAGCAGCTTAAGGTCCGGGACAGGGGGGACAGATACGCAGTATTTT
TRBJ2-3	TRBV6-6	few	TRBD1	CATGTATDTQYF	TGTGCCACCGGGACAGCTACAGATACGCAGTATTTT
TRBJ1-1	TRBV7-8	NA	NA	CASSQRAGVDTEAFF	TGTGCCAGCAGCCAGAGGGCAGGGGTGGACACTGAAGCTTTCTTT
TRBJ2-3	TRBV7-8	NA	TRBD2	CASSWLAGATDTQYF	TGTGCCAGCAGCTGGCTAGCGGGAGCCACAGATACGCAGTATTTT
TRBJ1-1	TRBV11-2	NA	NA	CASSFGGGGGRLNTEAFF	TGTGCCAGCAGCTTCGGCGGAGGTGGGGGCCGTCTGAACACTGAAGCTTTCTTT
TRBJ2-7	TRBV7-9	many	TRBD2	CASSPPVAGGREQYF	TGTGCCAGCAGCCCCCCGGTGGCGGGGGGGCGCGAGCAGTACTTC
TRBJ1-5	TRBV28	medium-sized	NA	CASSLSGSNQPQHF	TGTGCCAGCAGTTTATCCGGGAGTAATCAGCCCCAGCATTTT
TRBJ2-1	TRBV6-1	NA	NA	CASDALWNEQFF	TGTGCCAGCGACGCTTTATGGAATGAGCAGTTCTTC
TRBJ2-5	TRBV7-9	NA	NA	CASRSSGTPDQETQYF	TGTGCCAGCAGATCCTCCGGGACCCCAGACCAAGAGACCCAGTACTTC
TRBJ2-7	TRBV12-3/TRBV12-4	NA	NA	CASSLQGRNYEQYF	TGTGCCAGCAGTCTACAGGGTCGCAACTACGAGCAGTACTTC
TRBJ2-7	TRBV5-4	NA	TRBD1	CASSFGQGGEQYF	TGTGCCAGCAGCTTTGGACAGGGGGGTGAGCAGTACTTC
TRBJ2-3	TRBV28	few	TRBD2	CASSFQGTSGSYSTDTQYF	TGTGCCAGCAGTTTTCAGGGGACTAGCGGTTCTTATAGCACAGATACGCAGTATTTT
TRBJ2-2	TRBV28	NA	NA	CASKEGGENGELFF	TGTGCCAGCAAGGAAGGGGGGGAAAACGGGGAGCTGTTTTTT
TRBJ2-7	TRBV29-1	many	TRBD2	CSVEGWRESGYYEQYF	TGCAGCGTTGAAGGGTGGCGGGAGTCAGGTTACTACGAGCAGTACTTC
TRBJ2-7	TRBV30	NA	NA	CAWSIGGGYEQYF	TGTGCCTGGAGTATCGGAGGGGGCTACGAGCAGTACTTC
TRBJ2-7	TRBV19	few	NA	CASSDRSAYEQYF	TGTGCCAGTAGCGACAGATCGGCCTACGAGCAGTACTTC
TRBJ2-2	TRBV7-2	many	NA	CASSPTMGEDTGELFF	TGTGCCAGCAGCCCAACAATGGGCGAGGACACCGGGGAGCTGTTTTTT
TRBJ1-1	TRBV10-3	few	NA	CAISESGVGVNTEAFF	TGTGCCATCAGTGAGTCGGGGGTTGGCGTAAACACTGAAGCTTTCTTT
TRBJ2-3	TRBV7-9	many	NA	CASSWAGTDTQYF	TGTGCCAGCAGCTGGGCAGGGACAGATACGCAGTATTTT
TRBJ2-1	TRBV4-1	few	NA	CASSHTEQGNEQFF	TGCGCCAGCAGCCATACGGAGCAGGGGAATGAGCAGTTCTTC
TRBJ1-5	TRBV7-9	NA	NA	CASSQGGVGQPQHF	TGTGCCAGCAGCCAGGGAGGGGTTGGTCAGCCCCAGCATTTT
TRBJ2-5	TRBV28	many	NA	CASRPVGGAQETQYF	TGTGCCAGCAGGCCTGTGGGGGGGGCGCAAGAGACCCAGTACTTC
TRBJ2-1	TRBV12-3/TRBV12-4	few	NA	CATSGLYNEQFF	TGTGCCACCTCTGGGCTTTACAATGAGCAGTTCTTC
TRBJ1-5	TRBV29-1	NA	NA	CSVEFPESNQPQHF	TGCAGCGTTGAGTTCCCCGAGAGCAATCAGCCCCAGCATTTT
TRBJ2-1	TRBV20-1	NA	TRBD2	CSAEPTSGYNEQFF	TGCAGTGCTGAGCCGACTAGCGGATACAATGAGCAGTTCTTC